This entry is about one TCR beta chain. Unique molecular identifiers were incorporated when the TCRbeta library was constructed. TCRdb re-derived calls from the PCR reads in MiXCR, one entry per CDR3 protein. The profile shows about 500,000 distinct CDR3 sequences, around a third of them singletons. Germline CDR1 reads ENHRY; CDR2 reads SYGVKD. Trimming took off 6 bases at V and 7 bases at J, with 12 bases between the two ends. This CDR3 comprises 12 residues. The data were taken from a study of T-cell reconstitution after alpha-beta-depleted transplantation in children. The chain uses TRBV10-3 and TRBJ1-2; D not certain. The sequence came from a human donor who donated a stem cell graft to a child with aplastic anemia. Source: PBMCs from the stem cell graft donor, taken from the stem cell graft. CDR3 sequence reads: CAIRKDSGGYTF. The CDR3 coding sequence is TGTGCCATCAGGAAAGACTCGGGTGGCTACACCTTC.